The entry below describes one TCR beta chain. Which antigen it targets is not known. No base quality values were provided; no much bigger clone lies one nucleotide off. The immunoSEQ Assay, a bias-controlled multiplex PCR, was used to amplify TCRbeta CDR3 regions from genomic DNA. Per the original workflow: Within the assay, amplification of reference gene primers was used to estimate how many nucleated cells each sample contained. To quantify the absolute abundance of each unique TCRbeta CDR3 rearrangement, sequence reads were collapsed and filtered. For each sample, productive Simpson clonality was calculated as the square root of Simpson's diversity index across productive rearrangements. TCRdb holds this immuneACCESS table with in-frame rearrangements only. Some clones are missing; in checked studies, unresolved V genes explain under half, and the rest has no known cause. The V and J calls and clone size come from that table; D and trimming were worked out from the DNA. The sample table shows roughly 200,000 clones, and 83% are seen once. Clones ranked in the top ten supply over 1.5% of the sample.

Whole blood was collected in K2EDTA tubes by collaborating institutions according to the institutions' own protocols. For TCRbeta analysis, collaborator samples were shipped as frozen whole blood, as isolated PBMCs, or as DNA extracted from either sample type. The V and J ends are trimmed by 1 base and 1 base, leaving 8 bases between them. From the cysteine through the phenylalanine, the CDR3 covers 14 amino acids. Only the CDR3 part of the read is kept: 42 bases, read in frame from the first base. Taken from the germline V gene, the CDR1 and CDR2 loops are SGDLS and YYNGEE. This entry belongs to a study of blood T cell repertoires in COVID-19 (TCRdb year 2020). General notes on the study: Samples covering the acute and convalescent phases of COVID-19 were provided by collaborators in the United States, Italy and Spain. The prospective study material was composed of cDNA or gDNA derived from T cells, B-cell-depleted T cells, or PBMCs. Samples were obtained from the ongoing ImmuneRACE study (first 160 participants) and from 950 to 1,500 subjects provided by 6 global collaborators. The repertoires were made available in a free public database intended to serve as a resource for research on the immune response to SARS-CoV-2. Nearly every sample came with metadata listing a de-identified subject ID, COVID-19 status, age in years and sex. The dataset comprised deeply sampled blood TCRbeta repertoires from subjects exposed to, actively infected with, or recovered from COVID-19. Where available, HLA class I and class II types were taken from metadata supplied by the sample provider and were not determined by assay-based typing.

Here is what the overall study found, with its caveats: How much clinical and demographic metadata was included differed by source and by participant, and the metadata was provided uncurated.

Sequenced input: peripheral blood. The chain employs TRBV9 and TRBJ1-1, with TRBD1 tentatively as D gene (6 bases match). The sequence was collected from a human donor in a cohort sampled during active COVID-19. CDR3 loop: CASSVRGGNTEAFF. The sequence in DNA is TGTGCCAGCAGCGTAAGGGGGGGGAACACTGAAGCTTTCTTT.